The T cell receptor beta chain described here comes from a study of graft-versus-host responses after intestinal transplantation. Repertoires were generated with immunoSEQ multiplex PCR, while TCRdb's copy carries only in-frame clones and drops some. Of 100,000 or so clones in the sample, roughly 90% are singletons; the top ten hold roughly 0.17%. Germline V gives CDR1 SNHLY, CDR2 FYNNEI. V dropped 4 bases and J dropped 0 bases, with 10 bases sitting between them. There are 15 residues in the CDR3. About this clone: Its antigen is not known.

The sample consisted of unstimulated CD4+ T cells sorted from spleen or lymph node cells, taken before intestinal transplant. The chain joins TRBV2 to TRBJ1-5; maybe TRBD1 (5 bases). The TCR sequence derives from a human donor who received an intestinal transplant. This chain's CDR3 is CASSGGPISNQPQHF. The CDR3 DNA is TGTGCCAGCAGTGGGGGCCCGATTAGCAATCAGCCCCAGCATTTT.